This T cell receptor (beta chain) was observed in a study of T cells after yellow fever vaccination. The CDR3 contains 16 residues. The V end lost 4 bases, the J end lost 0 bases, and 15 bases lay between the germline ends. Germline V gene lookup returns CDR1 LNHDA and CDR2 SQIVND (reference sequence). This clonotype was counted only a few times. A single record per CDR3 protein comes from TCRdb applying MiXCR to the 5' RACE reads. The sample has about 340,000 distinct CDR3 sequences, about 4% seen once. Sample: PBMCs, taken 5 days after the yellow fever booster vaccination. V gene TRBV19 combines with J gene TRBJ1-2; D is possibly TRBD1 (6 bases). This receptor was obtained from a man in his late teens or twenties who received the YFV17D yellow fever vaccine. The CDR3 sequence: CASSKNGQPTNYGYTF. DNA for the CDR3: TGTGCCAGTAGTAAGAATGGACAGCCTACTAACTATGGCTACACCTTC.